The 9 T cell receptor beta chains given below trace back to one sample, sequenced in a study of early T cells in non-severe SARS-CoV-2 infection. MiXCR, run by TCRdb on the 5' RACE reads, gives a single entry per CDR3 protein. The table has roughly 58,000 distinct CDR3 sequences, about an eighth seen once. The sequencing input was whole blood. The origin of the receptors is an adult who was a healthcare worker with PCR-confirmed SARS-CoV-2 infection or an uninfected control (not recorded which).

The J gene is TRBJ2-2, the V gene TRBV27; perhaps TRBD1 as D (5 bases). Germline V gives CDR1 MNHEY, CDR2 SMNVEV (reference sequence). The CDR3 is 14 amino acids. V was pared by 4 bases and J by 6 bases, with 12 bases between. The chain's CDR3 is CASSSQGRAGELFF. For the CDR3, the DNA is TGTGCCAGCAGTTCTCAGGGAAGGGCCGGGGAGCTGTTTTTT.

This clonotype was recorded many times. V usage is TRBV7-9 and J usage is TRBJ2-5; TRBD2 is a possible D gene (5 bases). The V end was cut by 2 bases, the J end by 5 bases, with 15 bases between. This CDR3 is built from 15 residues. Germline CDR1 reads SEHNR; CDR2 reads FQNEAQ (reference sequence). The CDR3 sequence: CASSLNVPRTETQYF. In DNA, the CDR3 is TGTGCCAGCAGCTTAAACGTTCCACGGACTGAGACCCAGTACTTC.

In its sample, this clonotype was seen once. This rearrangement joins TRBV7-2 to TRBJ2-7, with D unclear. This CDR3 comprises 14 residues. Trimming stripped 2 bases from V and 2 bases from J, with 10 bases between. Germline-derived CDR1 and CDR2 are SGHTA and FQGNSA. The CDR3 is CASSLLPSPYEQYF. Written as DNA, the CDR3 is TGTGCCAGCAGCTTACTTCCGTCCCCCTACGAGCAGTACTTC.

This clonotype has a handful of counts. The gene calls are TRBV6-6 and TRBJ2-7; TRBD1 matches at 11 bases. Germline V gene lookup returns CDR1 MNHNY and CDR2 SVGAGI (reference sequence). The junction had 7 bases not matched to a gene; V was cut back by 4 bases and J by 2 bases. The CDR3 consists of 16 residues. CDR3 in amino acids: CASSSLPGQGAYEQYF. The CDR3 DNA reads as TGTGCCAGCAGTTCATTACCGGGACAGGGGGCCTACGAGCAGTACTTC.

This clonotype was detected only a few times. The genes are TRBV9 and TRBJ2-3; D not certain. Trimming took off 2 bases at V and 3 bases at J, with 7 bases between the two ends. This CDR3 contains 13 residues. Germline assignment: CDR1 SGDLS and CDR2 YYNGEE. The chain's CDR3 is CASSVGPTDTQYF. The DNA for the CDR3 is TGTGCCAGCAGCGTCGGGCCTACAGATACGCAGTATTTT.

This clonotype was counted at least ten times. The rearrangement uses TRBV19 and TRBJ1-5, with D hard to call. Germline V gene sequence: CDR1 LNHDA, CDR2 SQIVND (reference sequence). Trimming cost V 0 bases and J 9 bases, with 6 bases left between them. This CDR3 spans 12 amino acids. CDR3 in DNA: TGTGCCAGTAGTATAGAAGGACGGCCCCAGCATTTT. Protein product: CASSIEGRPQHF.

The gene calls are TRBV20-1 and TRBJ1-2; D is undetermined. This CDR3 comprises 12 residues. V was pared by 5 bases and J by 2 bases, with 9 bases between. From germline, CDR1 is DFQATT and CDR2 SNEGSKA (reference sequence). CDR3 in amino acids: CSADGLNYGYTF. CDR3 sequence (DNA): TGCAGTGCTGACGGACTAAACTATGGCTACACCTTC.

This clonotype was detected many times. The genes are TRBV6-5 and TRBJ1-1, with D perhaps TRBD1 (6 bases). The CDR3 runs 14 residues. The ends were cut back, 2 bases at V and 4 bases at J, with 11 bases in the middle. Germline CDR1 MNHEY, CDR2 SVGAGI. Here the CDR3 reads CASSYGTGPTEAFF. The DNA of the CDR3 is TGTGCCAGCAGTTACGGAACAGGGCCCACTGAAGCTTTCTTT.

The CDR3 nucleotides are TGCAGCGTTCTTAAGGCCAACACAGATACGCAGTATTTT. Translating gives CSVLKANTDTQYF. The chain has TRBV29-1 and TRBJ2-3; no firm D call. Germline V gene lookup returns CDR1 SQVTM and CDR2 ANQGSEA. The CDR3 extends over 13 amino acids. Trimming cost V 5 bases and J 2 bases, with 11 bases left between them.